The source of this T cell receptor (beta chain) is a study of memory CD4+ T cells and cytomegalovirus serostatus. Across the whole study: Donors were healthy Belgian adults, some 10 CMV seropositive and under 30 seronegative.

Germline V gene data show CDR1 as SGHNT and CDR2 as YENEEA. Trimming stripped 0 bases from V and 0 bases from J, with 11 bases between. This CDR3 has 17 amino acids. Original processing methods: Out-of-frame sequences were removed, leaving 2 million or so distinct TCRbeta sequences. Data came from immunoSEQ multiplex PCR; TCRdb stores just in-frame clones and leaves some out. The DNA was the basis for D and trimming; V, J and clone size are from that table. The repertoire holds about 82,000 clones, with less than 90% as singletons. Single viable CD3+CD4+CD8-CD45RO+ cells were sorted as the memory CD4+ T cells. Donors' CMV status reflects serum IgG against pp150, pp28, p38, p52. After thawing, CD4+ T cells were positively selected.

The chain uses TRBV11-3 and TRBJ2-2; D not certain. Sequenced material: memory CD4+ T cells from blood. The receptor's source is an adult in good health and CMV-seronegative. CDR3 coding DNA: TGTGCCAGCAGCTTAGATAACCGGGTCACGAACACCGGGGAGCTGTTTTTT. Encoded protein: CASSLDNRVTNTGELFF.